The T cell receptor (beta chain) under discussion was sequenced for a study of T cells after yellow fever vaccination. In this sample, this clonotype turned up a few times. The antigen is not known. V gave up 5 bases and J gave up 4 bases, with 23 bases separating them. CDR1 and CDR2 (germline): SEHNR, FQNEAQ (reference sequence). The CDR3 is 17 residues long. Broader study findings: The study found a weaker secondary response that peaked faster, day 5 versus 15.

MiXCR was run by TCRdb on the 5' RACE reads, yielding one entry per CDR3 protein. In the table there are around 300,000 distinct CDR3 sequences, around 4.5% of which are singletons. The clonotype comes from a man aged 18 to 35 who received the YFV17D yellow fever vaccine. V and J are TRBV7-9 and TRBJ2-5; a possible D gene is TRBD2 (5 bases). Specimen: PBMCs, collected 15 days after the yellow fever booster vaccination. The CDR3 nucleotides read TGTGCCAGCAGCCCCTCTCGAGGGCTCAGAGGAGGAGAGACCCAGTACTTC. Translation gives CASSPSRGLRGGETQYF.